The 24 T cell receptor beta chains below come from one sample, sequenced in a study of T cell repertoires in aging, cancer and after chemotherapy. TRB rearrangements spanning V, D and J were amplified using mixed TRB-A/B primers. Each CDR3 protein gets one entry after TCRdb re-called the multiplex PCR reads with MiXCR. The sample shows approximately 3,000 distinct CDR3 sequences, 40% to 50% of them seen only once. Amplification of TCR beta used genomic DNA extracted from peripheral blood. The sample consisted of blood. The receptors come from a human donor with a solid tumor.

DNA of the CDR3: TGTGCCAGTAGTCCTAGCGGTTGGTCCTACGAGCAGTACTTC. Encoded protein: CASSPSGWSYEQYF. This sequence joins TRBV19 and TRBJ2-7; 7 bases line up with TRBD2. Germline V CDR1 and CDR2: LNHDA, SQIVND (reference sequence). The ends lost 5 bases at V and 1 base at J; junction bases unmatched: 5. The CDR3 is made up of 14 amino acids.

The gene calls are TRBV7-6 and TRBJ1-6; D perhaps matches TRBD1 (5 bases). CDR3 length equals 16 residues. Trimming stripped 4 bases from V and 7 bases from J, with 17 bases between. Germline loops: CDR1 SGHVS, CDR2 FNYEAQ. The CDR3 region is CASSSYPGRGNSPLHF. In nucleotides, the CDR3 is TGTGCCAGCAGCTCATACCCGGGACGGGGAAATTCACCCCTCCACTTT.

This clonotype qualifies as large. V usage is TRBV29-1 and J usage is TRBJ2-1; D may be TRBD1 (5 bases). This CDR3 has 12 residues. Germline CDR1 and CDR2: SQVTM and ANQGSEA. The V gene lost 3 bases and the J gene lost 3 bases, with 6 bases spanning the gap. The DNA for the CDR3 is TGCAGCGTTGACCAGGGCTACAATGAGCAGTTCTTC. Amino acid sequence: CSVDQGYNEQFF.

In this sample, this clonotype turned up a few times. CDR3 protein: CASSATGGLNYGYTF. Written as DNA, the CDR3 is TGTGCCAGCAGCGCCACGGGGGGCCTGAACTATGGCTACACCTTC. The rearrangement joins TRBV7-2 to TRBJ1-2, with D maybe TRBD1 (6 bases). Germline V lookup: CDR1 SGHTA, CDR2 FQGNSA. The CDR3 totals 15 residues. Trimming removed 5 bases at V and 2 bases at J, with 15 bases between.

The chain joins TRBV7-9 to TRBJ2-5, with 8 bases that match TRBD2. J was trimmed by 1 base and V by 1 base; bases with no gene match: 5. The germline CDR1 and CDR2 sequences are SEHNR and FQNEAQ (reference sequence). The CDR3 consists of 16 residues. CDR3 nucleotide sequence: TGTGCCAGCAGCTTAGGAGCGGGGGCGTCCCAAGAGACCCAGTACTTC. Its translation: CASSLGAGASQETQYF.

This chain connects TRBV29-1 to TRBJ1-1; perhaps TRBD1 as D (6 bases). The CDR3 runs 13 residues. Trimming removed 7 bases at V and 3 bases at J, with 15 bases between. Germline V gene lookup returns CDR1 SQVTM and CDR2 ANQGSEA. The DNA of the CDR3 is TGCAGCGCCAGAACAGGGCGAGACACTGAAGCTTTCTTT. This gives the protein CSARTGRDTEAFF.

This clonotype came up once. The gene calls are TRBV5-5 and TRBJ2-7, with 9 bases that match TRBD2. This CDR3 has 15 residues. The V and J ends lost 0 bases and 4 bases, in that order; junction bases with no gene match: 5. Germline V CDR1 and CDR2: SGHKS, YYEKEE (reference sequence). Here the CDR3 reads CASSLESGGFYEQYF. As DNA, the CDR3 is TGTGCCAGCAGCTTGGAAAGCGGGGGGTTTTACGAGCAGTACTTC.

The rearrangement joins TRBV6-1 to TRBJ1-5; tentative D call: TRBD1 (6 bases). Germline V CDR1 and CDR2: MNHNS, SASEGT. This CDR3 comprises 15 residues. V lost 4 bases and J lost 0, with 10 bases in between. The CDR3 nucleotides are TGTGCCAGCAGTGTGAGGGGGAATAGCAATCAGCCCCAGCATTTT. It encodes CASSVRGNSNQPQHF.

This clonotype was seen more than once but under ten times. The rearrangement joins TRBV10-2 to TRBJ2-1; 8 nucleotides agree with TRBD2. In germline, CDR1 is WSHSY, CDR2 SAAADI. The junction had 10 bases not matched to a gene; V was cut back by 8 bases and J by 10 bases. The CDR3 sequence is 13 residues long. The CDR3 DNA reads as TGCGCCAGCGGCTCGGGCGGGAGGTGGGAGCAGTTCTTC. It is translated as CASGSGGRWEQFF.

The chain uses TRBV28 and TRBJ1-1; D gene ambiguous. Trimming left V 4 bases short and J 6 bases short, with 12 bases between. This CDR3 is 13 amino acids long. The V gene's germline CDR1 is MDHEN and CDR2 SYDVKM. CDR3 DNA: TGTGCCAGCAGTTCGATAGAACGGCCTGAAGCTTTCTTT. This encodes CASSSIERPEAFF.

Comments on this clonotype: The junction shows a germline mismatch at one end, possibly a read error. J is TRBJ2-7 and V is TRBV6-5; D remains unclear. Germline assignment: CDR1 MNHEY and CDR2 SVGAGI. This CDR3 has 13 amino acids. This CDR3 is CASMSQSSYQQYF. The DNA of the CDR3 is TGTGCCAGCATGAGCCAGAGCTCCTACCAGCAGTACTTC.

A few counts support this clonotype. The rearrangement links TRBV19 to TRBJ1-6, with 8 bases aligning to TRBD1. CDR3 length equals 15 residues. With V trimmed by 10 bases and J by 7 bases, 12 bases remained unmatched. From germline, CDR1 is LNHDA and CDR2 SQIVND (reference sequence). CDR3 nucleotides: TGTGCCACCCGTCCGCAGGGGGCTGGAAATTCACCCCTCCACTTT. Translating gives CATRPQGAGNSPLHF.

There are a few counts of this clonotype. The CDR3 region has the DNA TGTGCCTGGAGTCGGCTAGCGGGCCACAAAAACATTCAGTACTTC. Its translation: CAWSRLAGHKNIQYF. The chain links TRBV30 to TRBJ2-4; TRBD2 matches at 8 bases. The CDR3 is 15 amino acids. The ends lost 2 bases at V and 3 bases at J; junction bases unmatched: 6. Germline assignment: CDR1 GTSNPN and CDR2 SVGIG (reference sequence).

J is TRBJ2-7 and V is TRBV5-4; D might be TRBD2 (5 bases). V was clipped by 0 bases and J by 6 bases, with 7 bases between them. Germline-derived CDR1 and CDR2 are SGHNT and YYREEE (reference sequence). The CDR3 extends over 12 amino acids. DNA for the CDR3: TGTGCCAGCAGCTTGGAAGGGAGCGAGCAGTACTTC. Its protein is CASSLEGSEQYF.

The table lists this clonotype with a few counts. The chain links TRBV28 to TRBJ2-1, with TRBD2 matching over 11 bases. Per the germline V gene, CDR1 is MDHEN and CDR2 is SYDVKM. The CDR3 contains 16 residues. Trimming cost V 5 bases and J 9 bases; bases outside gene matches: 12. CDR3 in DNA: TGTGCCAGCAGTCCGCTAGCGGGAGGCGGGAACGGTGAGCAGTTCTTC. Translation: CASSPLAGGGNGEQFF.

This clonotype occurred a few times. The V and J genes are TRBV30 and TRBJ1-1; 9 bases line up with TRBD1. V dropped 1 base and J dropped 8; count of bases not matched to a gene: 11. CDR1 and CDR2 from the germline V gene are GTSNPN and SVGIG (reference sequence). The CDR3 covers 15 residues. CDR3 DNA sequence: TGTGCCTGGAGTGCGAGCCTTTACAGGGGGCAAGAAGCTTTCTTT. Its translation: CAWSASLYRGQEAFF.

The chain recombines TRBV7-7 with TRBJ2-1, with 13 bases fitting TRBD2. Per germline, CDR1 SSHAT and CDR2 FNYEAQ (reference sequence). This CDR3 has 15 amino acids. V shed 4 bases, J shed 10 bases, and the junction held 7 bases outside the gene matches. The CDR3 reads CASSSGLAGATEQFF. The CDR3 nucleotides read TGTGCCAGCAGCTCTGGACTAGCGGGAGCCACCGAGCAGTTCTTC.

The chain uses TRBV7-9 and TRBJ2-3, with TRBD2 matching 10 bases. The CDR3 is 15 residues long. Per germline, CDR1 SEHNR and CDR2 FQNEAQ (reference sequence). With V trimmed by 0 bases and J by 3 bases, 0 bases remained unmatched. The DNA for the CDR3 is TGTGCCAGCAGCTTAGCGGGACTAGCGACAGATACGCAGTATTTT. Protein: CASSLAGLATDTQYF. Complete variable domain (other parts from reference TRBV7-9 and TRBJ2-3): DTGVSQNPRHKITKRGQNVTFRCDPISEHNRLYWYRQTLGQGPEFLTYFQNEAQLEKSRLLSDRFSAERPKGSFSTLEIQRTEQGDSAMYLCASSLAGLATDTQYFGPGTRLTVL.

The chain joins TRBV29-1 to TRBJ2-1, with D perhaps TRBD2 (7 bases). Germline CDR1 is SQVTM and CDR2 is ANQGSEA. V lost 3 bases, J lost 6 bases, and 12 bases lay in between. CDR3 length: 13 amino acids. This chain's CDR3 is CSVDRGGSNEQFF. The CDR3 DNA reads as TGCAGCGTTGACAGGGGAGGGTCCAATGAGCAGTTCTTC.

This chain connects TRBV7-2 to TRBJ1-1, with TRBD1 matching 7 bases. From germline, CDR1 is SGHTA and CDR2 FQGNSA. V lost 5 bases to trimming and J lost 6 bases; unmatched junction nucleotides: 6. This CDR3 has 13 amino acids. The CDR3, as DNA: TGTGCCAGCAGCCCTACGACAGGGTCTGAAGCTTTCTTT. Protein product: CASSPTTGSEAFF. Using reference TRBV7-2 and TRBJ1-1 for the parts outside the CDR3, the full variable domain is GAGVSQSPSNKVTEKGKDVELRCDPISGHTALYWYRQSLGQGLEFLIYFQGNSAPDKSGLPSDRFSAERTGGSVSTLTIQRTQQEDSAVYLCASSPTTGSEAFFGQGTRLTVV.

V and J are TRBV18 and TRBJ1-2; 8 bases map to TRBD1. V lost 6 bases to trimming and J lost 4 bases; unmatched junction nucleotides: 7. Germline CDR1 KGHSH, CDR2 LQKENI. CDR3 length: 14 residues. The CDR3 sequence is CASSPQGAGYGYTF. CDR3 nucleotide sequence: TGTGCCAGCTCGCCGCAGGGGGCTGGCTATGGCTACACCTTC.

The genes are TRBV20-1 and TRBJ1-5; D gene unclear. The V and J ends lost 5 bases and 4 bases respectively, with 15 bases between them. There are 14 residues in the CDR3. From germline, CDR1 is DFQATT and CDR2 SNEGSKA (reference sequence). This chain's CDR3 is CSACPGGGNQPQHF. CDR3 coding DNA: TGCAGTGCTTGCCCGGGAGGCGGGAATCAGCCCCAGCATTTT.

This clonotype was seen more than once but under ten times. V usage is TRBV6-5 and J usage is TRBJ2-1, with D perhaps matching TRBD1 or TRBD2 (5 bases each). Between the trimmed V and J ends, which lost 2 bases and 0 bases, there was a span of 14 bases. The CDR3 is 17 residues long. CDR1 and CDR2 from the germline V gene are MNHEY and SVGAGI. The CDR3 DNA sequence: TGTGCCAGCAGTTACCGGGGCGTATCCAGCTCCTACAATGAGCAGTTCTTC. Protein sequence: CASSYRGVSSSYNEQFF.

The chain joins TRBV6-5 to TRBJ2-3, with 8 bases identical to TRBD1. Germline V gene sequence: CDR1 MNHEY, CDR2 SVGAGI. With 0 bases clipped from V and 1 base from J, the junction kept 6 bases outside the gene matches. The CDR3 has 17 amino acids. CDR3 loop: CASSYSAGGAGTDTQYF. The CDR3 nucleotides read TGTGCCAGCAGTTACTCGGCAGGGGGCGCTGGCACAGATACGCAGTATTTT.